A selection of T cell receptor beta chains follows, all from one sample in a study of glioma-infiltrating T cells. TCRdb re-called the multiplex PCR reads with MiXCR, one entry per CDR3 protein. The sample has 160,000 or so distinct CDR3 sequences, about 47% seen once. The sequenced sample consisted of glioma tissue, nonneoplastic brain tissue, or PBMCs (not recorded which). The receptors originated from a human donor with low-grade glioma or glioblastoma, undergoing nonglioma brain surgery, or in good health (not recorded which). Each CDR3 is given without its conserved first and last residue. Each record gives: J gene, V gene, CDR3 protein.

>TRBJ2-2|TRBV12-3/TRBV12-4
ASSSDRGDTGELF
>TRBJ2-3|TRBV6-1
ASRGEPGLAGRDTQY
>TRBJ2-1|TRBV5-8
PSPGTGLSEQF
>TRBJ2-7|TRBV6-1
ASFTASRYEQY
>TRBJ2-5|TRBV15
ATSRDQLFQETQY
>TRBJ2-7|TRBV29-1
SATPGQGVGEQY
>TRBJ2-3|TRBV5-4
ASSLRLAGRDTQY
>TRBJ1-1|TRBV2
ASRNTENTEAF
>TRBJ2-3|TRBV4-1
ASSQEFSASARQY
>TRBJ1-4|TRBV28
ASSLYWTGGADEKLF
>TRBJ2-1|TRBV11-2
ASSRVAEGSYNEQF